The 2 T cell receptor beta chains below come from one sample, sequenced in a study of T cell changes during pregnancy in multiple sclerosis. Data came from immunoSEQ multiplex PCR; TCRdb stores just in-frame clones and leaves some out. The table has more than 50,000 clones, approximately 94% seen once. The sequences come from CD8+ T cells from peripheral blood mononuclear cells, collected after pregnancy. Receptor source: a female donor with multiple sclerosis, enrolled in a pregnancy study.

The gene calls are TRBV4-1 and TRBJ2-7; 9 bases match TRBD1. The CDR3 length is 18 residues. Germline lookup yields CDR1 MGHRA and CDR2 YSYEKL. The V segment lost 2 bases and the J segment 3 bases; nucleotides outside the gene matches: 14. CDR3 amino acids: CASSQQTGQGVAYYEQYF. CDR3 DNA: TGCGCCAGCAGCCAACAAACGGGACAGGGAGTGGCTTACTACGAGCAGTACTTC.

The chain carries TRBV27 and TRBJ2-7, with TRBD1 as a possible D gene (6 bases). V was shortened by 6 bases and J by 12 bases, with 27 bases between the two germline ends. This CDR3 spans 15 amino acids. Germline CDR1 MNHEY, CDR2 SMNVEV (reference sequence). CDR3 amino acids: CASSTVPMGAQLRYF. CDR3 sequence (DNA): TGTGCCAGCAGCACGGTTCCGATGGGGGCCCAACTACGGTACTTC.